One sample yielded the 32 T cell receptor beta chains listed below, sequenced in a study of early T cells in non-severe SARS-CoV-2 infection. Each CDR3 protein is one row after TCRdb ran MiXCR on the 5' RACE reads. This sample carries some 80,000 distinct CDR3 sequences, about 9.4% of them seen once, and the ten largest clones take around 8%. The input for sequencing was whole blood, taken at baseline. The receptors were sampled from an adult who was a healthcare worker with PCR-confirmed SARS-CoV-2 infection or an uninfected control (not recorded which).

This clonotype was seen ten or more times. The V and J genes are TRBV5-1 and TRBJ2-5; 12 bases map to TRBD2. Trimming cost V 5 bases and J 5 bases; bases outside gene matches: 7. Germline V gives CDR1 SGHRS, CDR2 YFSETQ. The CDR3 spans 15 residues. The CDR3 sequence is CASSRRLAGVETQYF. The DNA of the CDR3 is TGCGCCAGCAGTCGTCGACTAGCGGGAGTCGAGACCCAGTACTTC.

This clonotype was detected ten times or more. This chain joins TRBV12-3 or TRBV12-4 and TRBJ2-3, with 11 positions matching TRBD2. There are 17 residues in the CDR3. With V trimmed by 5 bases and J by 2 bases, 9 bases remained unmatched. The CDR3 coding sequence is TGTGCCAGCAGTCCTAGCGGGAGGCCCATCCCCACAGATACGCAGTATTTT. Translating gives CASSPSGRPIPTDTQYF.

The V call is TRBV10-2, the J call TRBJ1-5; 8 bases match TRBD1. Germline loops: CDR1 WSHSY, CDR2 SAAADI. This CDR3 spans 14 amino acids. J gave up 2 bases and V 10 bases, and 7 bases lay outside the gene matches. The CDR3 region is CATADRAGNQPQHF. The CDR3 DNA is TGCGCCACTGCGGACAGGGCAGGCAATCAGCCCCAGCATTTT.

This clonotype has only a few counts. The J gene is TRBJ2-5, the V gene TRBV7-3; the D is unclear. V shed 0 bases and J shed 4 bases, with 12 bases lying between them. CDR3 length: 15 residues. Germline V lookup: CDR1 SGHTA, CDR2 FQGTGA. The CDR3 DNA is TGTGCCAGCAGCTTAACCGCAGGATCCGGAGAGACCCAGTACTTC. Translating gives CASSLTAGSGETQYF.

This clonotype was detected ten times or more. The chain recombines TRBV7-8 with TRBJ2-2, with D perhaps matching TRBD2 (6 bases). Looked up from germline, CDR1 is SGHVS and CDR2 is FQNEAQ. V shed 1 base and J shed 0 bases, with 15 bases lying between them. The CDR3 consists of 18 residues. CDR3: CASSLVKWGGSNTGELFF. CDR3 sequence (DNA): TGTGCCAGCAGCTTAGTGAAGTGGGGAGGTTCGAACACCGGGGAGCTGTTTTTT.

This clonotype has only a few counts. The chain recombines TRBV3-1 with TRBJ2-3; 10 bases agree with TRBD2. J lost 5 bases, V lost 0 bases, and 2 bases had no gene match. CDR3 size: 15 residues. Per the germline V gene, CDR1 is LGHDT and CDR2 is YNNKEL (reference sequence). CDR3 in DNA: TGTGCCAGCAGCCAAGAACGACTAGCGGGAGATACGCAGTATTTT. Its protein is CASSQERLAGDTQYF.

V and J are TRBV7-8 and TRBJ1-1; no clear D gene. The V end lost 5 bases, the J end lost 4 bases, and 11 bases lay between the germline ends. Per the germline V gene, CDR1 is SGHVS and CDR2 is FQNEAQ. The CDR3 has 13 amino acids. The CDR3 loop reads CASSPVTGTEAFF. For the CDR3, the DNA is TGTGCCAGCAGCCCGGTCACCGGCACTGAAGCTTTCTTT.

This clonotype occurred many times. This chain uses TRBV11-1 with TRBJ2-2; D remains unclear. Trimming removed 0 bases from V and 1 base from J, with 6 bases in between. Germline CDR1 and CDR2: SGHAT and FQDESV (reference sequence). CDR3 length: 15 residues. The CDR3 DNA reads TGTGCCAGCAGCTTAGCCAGGAAGAACACCGGGGAGCTGTTTTTT. Translation gives CASSLARKNTGELFF. The variable domain in full, completed from reference TRBV11-1 and TRBJ2-2, reads EAEVAQSPRYKITEKSQAVAFWCDPISGHATLYWYRQILGQGPELLVQFQDESVVDDSQLPKDRFSAERLKGVDSTLKIQPAELGDSAMYLCASSLARKNTGELFFGEGSRLTVL.

The genes are TRBV28 and TRBJ2-5; TRBD2 agrees at 7 bases. Germline values: CDR1 MDHEN, CDR2 SYDVKM. V gave up 3 bases and J gave up 2 bases; unmatched junction bases: 0. This CDR3 has 13 residues. DNA of the CDR3: TGTGCCAGCAGTTTCGGGGGGCAAGAGACCCAGTACTTC. Amino acid sequence: CASSFGGQETQYF.

This clonotype was found a few times. The rearrangement joins TRBV12-3 or TRBV12-4 to TRBJ1-1; tentative D call: TRBD1 (5 bases). The germline V and J ends were trimmed by 9 bases and 5 bases, with 19 bases remaining between them. The CDR3 has 14 amino acids. The CDR3 DNA reads as TGTGCCAGTAAAACCGGGACCACGGAGACTGAAGCTTTCTTT. Translation: CASKTGTTETEAFF.

The chain employs TRBV28 and TRBJ2-2; perhaps TRBD1 as D (6 bases). Germline-derived CDR1 and CDR2 are MDHEN and SYDVKM. The CDR3 length is 18 residues. V gave up 4 bases and J gave up 3 bases, with 21 bases separating them. The CDR3 protein is CASSSPWQGTSDTGELFF. The DNA for the CDR3 is TGTGCCAGCAGTTCCCCGTGGCAGGGGACCTCGGACACCGGGGAGCTGTTTTTT.

This chain uses TRBV19 with TRBJ2-1, with 7 bases aligning to TRBD2. The ends lost 2 bases at V and 4 bases at J; junction bases unmatched: 5. Per the germline V gene, CDR1 is LNHDA and CDR2 is SQIVND (reference sequence). The CDR3 extends over 15 amino acids. The chain's CDR3 is CASSIPSGQYNEQFF. The DNA for the CDR3 is TGTGCCAGTAGTATACCTAGCGGACAATACAATGAGCAGTTCTTC.

Many counts were recorded for this clonotype. The gene calls are TRBV5-1 and TRBJ2-3, with 7 bases identical to TRBD1. Germline CDR1 SGHRS, CDR2 YFSETQ. This CDR3 is 18 amino acids long. V lost 1 base to trimming and J lost 4 bases; unmatched junction nucleotides: 15. CDR3 nucleotides: TGCGCCAGCAGCTTGAGTTCCAACAGGGGCGCGTCTGCAGATACGCAGTATTTT. It yields the protein CASSLSSNRGASADTQYF.

This clonotype appeared a few times. The rearrangement links TRBV7-6 to TRBJ2-1, with 11 nucleotides matching TRBD2. CDR3 size: 16 residues. Per germline, CDR1 SGHVS and CDR2 FNYEAQ. V lost 5 bases, J lost 9 bases, and 12 bases stayed unmatched. Written as DNA, the CDR3 is TGTGCCAGCAGCCCCGGTGTACTAGCGGGAGTTGGTGAGCAGTTCTTC. Protein product: CASSPGVLAGVGEQFF. Drawing the rest from reference TRBV7-6 and TRBJ2-1, the complete variable domain is GAGVSQSPRYKVTKRGQDVALRCDPISGHVSLYWYRQALGQGPEFLTYFNYEAQQDKSGLPNDRFSAERPEGSISTLTIQRTEQRDSAMYRCASSPGVLAGVGEQFFGPGTRLTVL.

This clonotype has only a few counts. The chain employs TRBV2 and TRBJ2-7, with D perhaps TRBD1 (6 bases). The germline V gene encodes CDR1 SNHLY and CDR2 FYNNEI. CDR3 length: 14 residues. V was cut by 5 bases and J by 3 bases, with 14 bases left in between. CDR3 in DNA: TGTGCCAGCAGTCCCGACAGGTCCTACTACGAGCAGTACTTC. Translating gives CASSPDRSYYEQYF.

The chain links TRBV25-1 to TRBJ2-3; D remains unclear. CDR1 and CDR2 (germline): MGHDK, SYGVNS. V was cut by 1 base and J by 4 bases, with 6 bases left in between. This CDR3 region has 13 residues. The CDR3 nucleotides are TGTGCCAGCAGTGAATCTGTCCCAGATACGCAGTATTTT. Its protein is CASSESVPDTQYF. The variable domain in full, completed from reference TRBV25-1 and TRBJ2-3, reads EADIYQTPRYLVIGTGKKITLECSQTMGHDKMYWYQQDPGMELHLIHYSYGVNSTEKGDLSSESTVSRIRTEHFPLTLESARPSHTSQYLCASSESVPDTQYFGPGTRLTVL.

This clonotype was seen ten or more times. The chain uses TRBV7-2 and TRBJ2-3, with 7 nucleotides matching TRBD1. From germline, CDR1 is SGHTA and CDR2 FQGNSA. The V segment lost 4 bases and the J segment 6 bases; nucleotides outside the gene matches: 7. The CDR3 totals 14 residues. CDR3 in amino acids: CASSSRGGWDTQYF. The CDR3 coding sequence is TGTGCCAGCAGCTCCCGAGGGGGCTGGGATACGCAGTATTTT. The complete variable domain, with remaining parts taken from reference TRBV7-2 and TRBJ2-3, reads GAGVSQSPSNKVTEKGKDVELRCDPISGHTALYWYRQSLGQGLEFLIYFQGNSAPDKSGLPSDRFSAERTGGSVSTLTIQRTQQEDSAVYLCASSSRGGWDTQYFGPGTRLTVL.

In this sample, this clonotype turned up many times. The rearrangement joins TRBV20-1 to TRBJ2-1, with D perhaps being TRBD1 or TRBD2 (5 bases each). V lost 6 bases to trimming and J lost 5 bases, with 17 bases between them. Germline CDR1 DFQATT, CDR2 SNEGSKA (reference sequence). The CDR3 spans 14 residues. CDR3 DNA: TGCAGTGCCGGGGACCCCGGTCATAACAATGAGCAGTTCTTC. Translating it yields CSAGDPGHNNEQFF.

This clonotype has a handful of counts. Here the CDR3 reads CASSLLQDEQYF. CDR3 nucleotides: TGTGCCAGCAGTTTGTTACAGGACGAGCAGTACTTC. The rearrangement uses TRBV28 and TRBJ2-7; D is perhaps TRBD1 (5 bases). Between the trimmed V and J ends, which lost 3 bases and 5 bases, there was a span of 8 bases. From germline, CDR1 is MDHEN and CDR2 SYDVKM. CDR3 size: 12 residues.

This clonotype came up a few times. This chain links TRBV7-2 with TRBJ2-7; 8 positions agree with TRBD2. V trimming: 4 bases; J trimming: 3 bases; junction bases outside the gene matches: 5. Germline CDR1 reads SGHTA; CDR2 reads FQGNSA. The CDR3 is 14 amino acids. The DNA of the CDR3 is TGTGCCAGCAGCTGGCGGCTAGCGGGCTACGAGCAGTACTTC. It specifies CASSWRLAGYEQYF.

The chain is built from TRBV18 and TRBJ1-4; D perhaps matches TRBD1 (5 bases). This CDR3 has 15 amino acids. V was shortened by 6 bases and J by 0 bases, with 11 bases between the two germline ends. The germline CDR1 and CDR2 sequences are KGHSH and LQKENI. CDR3 loop: CASSPSQATNEKLFF. DNA for the CDR3: TGTGCCAGCTCGCCATCACAGGCAACTAATGAAAAACTGTTTTTT.

The chain recombines TRBV5-1 with TRBJ2-7; TRBD2 might be the D (5 bases). V lost 4 bases and J 4 bases, leaving 21 bases between the germline ends. The CDR3 runs 16 residues. Germline V gene data show CDR1 as SGHRS and CDR2 as YFSETQ. In DNA, the CDR3 is TGCGCCAGCAGCGCCGGCGCTAGCCCGCCGGATTACGAGCAGTACTTC. As protein: CASSAGASPPDYEQYF.

This clonotype was seen many times. The chain is built from TRBV28 and TRBJ1-1, with D hard to call. CDR1 and CDR2 (germline): MDHEN, SYDVKM. Trimming took 4 bases from V and 0 from J, leaving 9 bases between them. This CDR3 is built from 14 residues. CDR3 nucleotide sequence: TGTGCCAGCAGTTCCCCAGTAATGAACACTGAAGCTTTCTTT. Protein sequence: CASSSPVMNTEAFF.

This clonotype was detected a few times. V gene TRBV6-6 combines with J gene TRBJ2-7, with no clear D. Germline CDR1 MNHNY, CDR2 SVGAGI (reference sequence). V was shortened by 3 bases and J by 5 bases, with 11 bases between the two germline ends. The CDR3 is made up of 13 amino acids. CDR3 residues: CASSYNVPNEQYF. CDR3 nucleotide sequence: TGTGCCAGCAGTTATAACGTCCCTAACGAGCAGTACTTC.

This clonotype occurred a few times. The chain couples TRBV5-1 to TRBJ2-1; D possibly corresponds to TRBD2 (6 bases). The CDR3 extends over 15 amino acids. The germline V and J ends were trimmed by 0 bases and 4 bases, with 11 bases remaining between them. Germline CDR1 reads SGHRS; CDR2 reads YFSETQ. This CDR3 is CASSLEEGRYNEQFF. The CDR3 region has the DNA TGCGCCAGCAGCTTGGAGGAGGGGCGGTACAATGAGCAGTTCTTC.

This clonotype has just a few counts. The chain recombines TRBV18 with TRBJ2-4, with 9 positions matching TRBD1. V was pared by 5 bases and J by 8 bases, with 10 bases of the junction left unmatched. Germline CDR1 reads KGHSH; CDR2 reads LQKENI. This CDR3 spans 15 amino acids. The CDR3, as DNA: TGTGCCAGCTCAGCCCGACAGGGGGACCTGGACATTCAGTACTTC. Translation gives CASSARQGDLDIQYF.

There are a few counts of this clonotype. This chain links TRBV2 with TRBJ2-3; possibly TRBD1 for D (5 bases). CDR1 is SNHLY, CDR2 FYNNEI, per germline. This CDR3 is 15 amino acids long. Trimming left V 2 bases short and J 1 base short, with 10 bases between. CDR3 nucleotide sequence: TGTGCCAGCAGTGAACAGGGTGGAGGCACAGATACGCAGTATTTT. Translation gives CASSEQGGGTDTQYF.

The V call is TRBV30, the J call TRBJ1-1, with a weak D call TRBD1 (5 bases). The CDR3 has 12 amino acids. The germline CDR1 and CDR2 sequences are GTSNPN and SVGIG (reference sequence). V was pared by 2 bases and J by 5 bases, with 9 bases between. CDR3 sequence (DNA): TGTGCCTGGAGTTTCAGGGTAACTGAAGCTTTCTTT. Translated, it gives CAWSFRVTEAFF. The full variable domain, completed using reference TRBV30 and TRBJ1-1, is SQTIHQWPATLVQPVGSPLSLECTVEGTSNPNLYWYRQAAGRGLQLLFYSVGIGQISSEVPQNLSASRPQDRQFILSSKKLLLSDSGFYLCAWSFRVTEAFFGQGTRLTVV.

This clonotype has just a few counts. The gene calls are TRBV27 and TRBJ2-7; the match to TRBD1 covers 9 bases. The CDR3 is made up of 14 amino acids. J gave up 6 bases and V 3 bases, and 6 bases lay outside the gene matches. Germline V lookup: CDR1 MNHEY, CDR2 SMNVEV (reference sequence). CDR3 loop: CASSFGQGTFEQYF. For the CDR3, the DNA is TGTGCCAGCAGTTTCGGACAGGGGACGTTCGAGCAGTACTTC.

The chain has TRBV28 and TRBJ2-7; D perhaps matches TRBD1 (5 bases). The CDR3 sequence is 12 residues long. V lost 1 base and J lost 5, with 6 bases in between. The V gene's germline CDR1 is MDHEN and CDR2 SYDVKM. The CDR3 spells CASSLYRNEQYF. In nucleotides, the CDR3 is TGTGCCAGCAGTTTATACAGGAACGAGCAGTACTTC.

The chain links TRBV7-3 to TRBJ2-3; D not certain. Per germline, CDR1 SGHTA and CDR2 FQGTGA. CDR3 size: 17 residues. The V gene lost 10 bases and the J gene lost 4 bases, with 27 bases spanning the gap. The CDR3 spells CATPRYSISPHADTQYF. The CDR3 DNA reads as TGTGCCACCCCTCGGTATTCGATTTCTCCCCACGCAGATACGCAGTATTTT.

This sequence joins TRBV5-1 and TRBJ1-1; TRBD1 might be the D (5 bases). This CDR3 spans 14 amino acids. V gave up 4 bases and J gave up 3 bases, with 13 bases separating them. Germline assignment: CDR1 SGHRS and CDR2 YFSETQ. This CDR3 is CASSRGGGDTEAFF. As DNA, the CDR3 is TGCGCCAGCAGCCGGGGTGGAGGGGACACTGAAGCTTTCTTT.